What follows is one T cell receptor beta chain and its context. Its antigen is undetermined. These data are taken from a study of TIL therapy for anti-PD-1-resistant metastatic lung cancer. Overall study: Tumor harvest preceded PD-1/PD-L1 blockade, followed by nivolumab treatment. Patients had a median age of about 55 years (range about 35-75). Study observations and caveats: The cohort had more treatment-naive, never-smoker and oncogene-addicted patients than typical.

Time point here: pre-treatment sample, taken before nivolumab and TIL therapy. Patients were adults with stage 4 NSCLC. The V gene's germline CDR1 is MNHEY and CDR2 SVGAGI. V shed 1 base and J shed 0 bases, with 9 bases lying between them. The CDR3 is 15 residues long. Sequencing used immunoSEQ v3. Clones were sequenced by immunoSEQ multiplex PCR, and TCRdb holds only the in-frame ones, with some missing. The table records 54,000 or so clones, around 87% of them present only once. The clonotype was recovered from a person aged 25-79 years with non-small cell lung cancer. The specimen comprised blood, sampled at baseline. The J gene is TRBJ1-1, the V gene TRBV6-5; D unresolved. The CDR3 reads CASSYLGRMNTEAFF. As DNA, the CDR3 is TGTGCCAGCAGTTACTTGGGCAGAATGAACACTGAAGCTTTCTTT.